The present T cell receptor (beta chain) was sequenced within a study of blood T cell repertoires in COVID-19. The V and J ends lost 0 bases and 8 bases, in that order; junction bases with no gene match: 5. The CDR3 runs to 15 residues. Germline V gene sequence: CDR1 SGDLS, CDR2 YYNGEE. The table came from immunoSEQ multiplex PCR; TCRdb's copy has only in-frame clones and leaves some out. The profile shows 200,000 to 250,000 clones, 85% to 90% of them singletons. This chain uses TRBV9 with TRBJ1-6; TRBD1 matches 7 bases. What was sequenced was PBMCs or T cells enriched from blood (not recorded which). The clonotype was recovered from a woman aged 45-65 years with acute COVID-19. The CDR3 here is CASSVGWDSDSPLHF. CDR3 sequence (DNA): TGTGCCAGCAGCGTAGGTTGGGACAGTGATTCACCCCTCCACTTT.